The 15 T cell receptor beta chains below were found in one sample sequenced in a study of blood T cells in healthy people across ages. The authors ran a second PCR of about 6 to 12 cycles using a sample-barcoded 5' primer and a J-beta primer mix. TCRdb re-called the 5' RACE reads with MiXCR, one entry per CDR3 protein. The data contain 750,000 to 950,000 distinct CDR3 sequences, roughly 24% of them singletons. This sample was also put to use in a study of T cells of mothers and their children.

Source material: blood. The receptors here all came from a boy aged 5 to 17 in good health.

This clonotype was detected only a few times. The chain recombines TRBV28 with TRBJ2-3; the D is unclear. Germline assignment: CDR1 MDHEN and CDR2 SYDVKM. The CDR3 covers 15 residues. Trimming cost V 5 bases and J 1 base, with 13 bases left between them. CDR3 in amino acids: CASSALLTGTDTQYF. The CDR3 nucleotides read TGTGCCAGCAGTGCCCTGCTAACCGGCACAGATACGCAGTATTTT.

The chain employs TRBV28 and TRBJ2-5; 9 bases agree with TRBD2. CDR1 and CDR2 (germline): MDHEN, SYDVKM. Unmatched junction bases numbered 7, after V lost 5 bases and J lost 0 bases. The CDR3 covers 16 residues. The CDR3 is CASSRAGGPYQETQYF. Here the CDR3 DNA reads TGTGCCAGCAGTCGCGCGGGGGGGCCCTACCAAGAGACCCAGTACTTC.

This clonotype has just a few counts. The chain recombines TRBV27 with TRBJ2-7, with D tentatively TRBD2 (6 bases). Trimming took off 1 base at V and 6 bases at J, with 16 bases between the two ends. This CDR3 comprises 15 residues. CDR1 and CDR2 (germline): MNHEY, SMNVEV (reference sequence). Written as DNA, the CDR3 is TGTGCCAGCAGTTTATTTGGGGGGAGTACGAGCGAGCAGTACTTC. Amino acid sequence: CASSLFGGSTSEQYF.

V usage is TRBV29-1 and J usage is TRBJ1-2, with D uncertain. The germline V gene has CDR1 SQVTM and CDR2 ANQGSEA. V lost 6 bases to trimming and J lost 1 base, with 12 bases between them. The CDR3 loop spans 13 amino acids. CDR3 DNA sequence: TGCAGCGTCTGGACGGATTATAACTATGGCTACACCTTC. Its protein product is CSVWTDYNYGYTF.

This clonotype was found a few times. The chain recombines TRBV5-1 with TRBJ1-5; possible D gene TRBD1, 6 bases. The CDR3 is made up of 15 amino acids. V was shortened by 4 bases and J by 2 bases, with 13 bases between the two germline ends. Germline V CDR1 and CDR2: SGHRS, YFSETQ. As DNA, the CDR3 is TGCGCCAGCAGCCTACAGGGTTTGGGCAATCAGCCCCAGCATTTT. Amino acid sequence: CASSLQGLGNQPQHF.

This rearrangement joins TRBV29-1 to TRBJ2-5; D tentatively reads TRBD1 or TRBD2 (6 bases each). The CDR3 has 12 amino acids. V was trimmed by 4 bases and J by 1 base, leaving 7 bases between them. Per the germline V gene, CDR1 is SQVTM and CDR2 is ANQGSEA. The chain's CDR3 is CSVAGAQETQYF. The CDR3 region has the DNA TGCAGCGTTGCGGGGGCCCAAGAGACCCAGTACTTC.

The chain carries TRBV5-1 and TRBJ2-7; a possible D gene is TRBD1 (7 bases). V dropped 0 bases and J dropped 0 bases, with 16 bases sitting between them. This CDR3 is built from 17 residues. The germline V gene encodes CDR1 SGHRS and CDR2 YFSETQ. The CDR3 sequence: CASSLAGGGGLSYEQYF. As DNA, the CDR3 is TGCGCCAGCAGCTTGGCCGGAGGAGGGGGCCTCTCCTACGAGCAGTACTTC. Based on the CDR3 plus reference TRBV5-1 and TRBJ2-7, the full variable domain is KAGVTQTPRYLIKTRGQQVTLSCSPISGHRSVSWYQQTPGQGLQFLFEYFSETQRNKGNFPGRFSGRQFSNSRSEMNVSTLELGDSALYLCASSLAGGGGLSYEQYFGPGTRLTVT.

The chain couples TRBV6-2 or TRBV6-3 to TRBJ2-7; 9 nucleotides match TRBD1. The germline gives CDR1 MNHEY, CDR2 SVGEGT. There are 14 residues in the CDR3. Unmatched junction bases numbered 5, after V lost 6 bases and J lost 2 bases. The CDR3 region has the DNA TGTGCCAGCAGCGCCGGGACAGGGACCTACGAGCAGTACTTC. Its translation is CASSAGTGTYEQYF.

The V call is TRBV5-4, the J call TRBJ2-3, with 7 bases lining up with TRBD1. Germline V gives CDR1 SGHNT, CDR2 YYREEE (reference sequence). The ends lost 2 bases at V and 2 bases at J; junction bases unmatched: 2. The CDR3 covers 14 residues. The CDR3 spells CASSLQGNTDTQYF. DNA for the CDR3: TGTGCCAGCAGCTTACAGGGGAACACAGATACGCAGTATTTT.

This chain links TRBV7-3 with TRBJ2-1, with TRBD2 matching 11 bases. J gave up 5 bases and V 3 bases, and 12 bases lay outside the gene matches. Per germline, CDR1 SGHTA and CDR2 FQGTGA. This CDR3 contains 18 residues. The DNA of the CDR3 is TGTGCCAGCAGCTTTTACAATCCGGTAGCGGGGGGGCACAATGAGCAGTTCTTC. Translating gives CASSFYNPVAGGHNEQFF.

The chain joins TRBV29-1 to TRBJ2-4, with D unresolved. V was shortened by 5 bases and J by 7 bases, with 18 bases between the two germline ends. The length of the CDR3 is 14 residues. The germline V gene has CDR1 SQVTM and CDR2 ANQGSEA. CDR3 sequence (DNA): TGCAGCGTTCTCGGATCCCTAAATCGGAACATTCAGTACTTC. It codes for CSVLGSLNRNIQYF.

The genes are TRBV20-1 and TRBJ2-7, with D possibly matching TRBD1 (6 bases). The V gene's germline CDR1 is DFQATT and CDR2 SNEGSKA (reference sequence). The CDR3 spans 14 residues. Trimming took off 1 base at V and 2 bases at J, with 12 bases between the two ends. The CDR3 nucleotides read TGCAGTGCTAGAGCCTGGGACACAGCCTACGAGCAGTACTTC. Its translation is CSARAWDTAYEQYF.

This clonotype was picked up a small number of times. Here the CDR3 DNA reads TGCAGTGCTAGGGGGGCGCGGGACGTCCAAGAGACCCAGTACTTC. Translation gives CSARGARDVQETQYF. V usage is TRBV20-1 and J usage is TRBJ2-5, with D perhaps TRBD1 or TRBD2 (6 bases each). V shed 3 bases and J shed 1 base, with 15 bases lying between them. Looked up from germline, CDR1 is DFQATT and CDR2 is SNEGSKA (reference sequence). The CDR3 runs to 15 residues.

This rearrangement joins TRBV4-1 to TRBJ1-5; no clear D gene. Germline V gene lookup returns CDR1 MGHRA and CDR2 YSYEKL. The V end was cut by 4 bases, the J end by 10 bases, with 14 bases between. The CDR3 has 13 amino acids. Written as DNA, the CDR3 is TGCGCCAGCAGCCTGACGGAGGGCTATCCCCAGCATTTT. The encoded protein is CASSLTEGYPQHF.

The chain is built from TRBV30 and TRBJ1-2; 7 nucleotides agree with TRBD1. The CDR3 contains 11 residues. The V segment lost 2 bases and the J segment 14 bases; nucleotides outside the gene matches: 8. Germline-derived CDR1 and CDR2 are GTSNPN and SVGIG (reference sequence). The CDR3 here is CAWSKEGARTF. The CDR3 nucleotides are TGTGCCTGGAGTAAGGAGGGGGCGCGAACCTTC.